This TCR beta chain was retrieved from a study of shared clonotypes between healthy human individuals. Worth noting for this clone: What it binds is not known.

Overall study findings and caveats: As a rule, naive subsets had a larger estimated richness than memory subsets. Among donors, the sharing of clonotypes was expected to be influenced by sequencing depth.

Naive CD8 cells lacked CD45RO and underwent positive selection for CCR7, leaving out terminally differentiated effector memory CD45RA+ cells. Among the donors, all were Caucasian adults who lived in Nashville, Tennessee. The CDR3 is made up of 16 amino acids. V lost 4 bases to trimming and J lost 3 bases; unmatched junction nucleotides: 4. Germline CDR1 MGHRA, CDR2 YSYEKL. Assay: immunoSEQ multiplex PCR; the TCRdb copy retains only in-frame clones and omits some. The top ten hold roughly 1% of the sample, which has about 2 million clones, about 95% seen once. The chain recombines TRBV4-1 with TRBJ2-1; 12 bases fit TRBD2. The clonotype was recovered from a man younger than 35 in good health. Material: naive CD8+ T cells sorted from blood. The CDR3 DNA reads TGCGCCAGCAGCCCCGGACTAGCGGGGTACTACAATGAGCAGTTCTTC. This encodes CASSPGLAGYYNEQFF.